This T cell receptor beta chain was documented in a study of cytomegalovirus exposure and HLA in healthy donors. Overall study: Among 398 genotyped donors, 80% to 90% fell in the Caucasian-associated ancestry cluster. Study-wide points: HLA allele associations emerged for 16,951 TCR beta sequences in a later analysis, at 0.05 false discovery rate. One later analysis reportedly identified an Asian-associated ancestry cluster that showed fewer N-insertions than the roughly 600-donor mean.

To note about this clone: Its antigen is still unknown.

Primers for the PCR totalled 60 Vbeta and 13 Jbeta. The assay was immunoSEQ multiplex PCR, and TCRdb's table has in-frame clones only and misses some. This sample has 82,000 or so clones, with roughly 74% found just once. Nominal health characterized the donors when sampled, though unrecorded immune exposures were likely. This clonotype originated in a woman aged 50 to 60 in good health and CMV-seropositive. Sequenced input: PBMCs.

The chain's CDR3 is CASSQTSGRAADTQYF. Written as DNA, the CDR3 is TGTGCCAGCAGCCAGACTAGCGGGAGGGCGGCAGATACGCAGTATTTT. The genes are TRBV4-2 and TRBJ2-3, with 14 nucleotides matching TRBD2. The ends lost 3 bases at V and 4 bases at J; junction bases unmatched: 3. Germline values: CDR1 LGHNA, CDR2 YNFKEQ. The CDR3 has 16 amino acids.